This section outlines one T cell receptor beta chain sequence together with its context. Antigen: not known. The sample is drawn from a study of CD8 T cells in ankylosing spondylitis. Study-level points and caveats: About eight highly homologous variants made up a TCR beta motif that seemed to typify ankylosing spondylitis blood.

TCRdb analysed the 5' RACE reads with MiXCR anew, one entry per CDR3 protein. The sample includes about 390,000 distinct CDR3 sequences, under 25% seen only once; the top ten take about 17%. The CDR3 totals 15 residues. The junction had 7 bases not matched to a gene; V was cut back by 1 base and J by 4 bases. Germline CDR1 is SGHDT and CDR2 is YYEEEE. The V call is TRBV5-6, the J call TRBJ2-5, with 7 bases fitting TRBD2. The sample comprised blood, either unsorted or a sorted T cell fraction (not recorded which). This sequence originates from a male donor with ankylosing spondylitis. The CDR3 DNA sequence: TGTGCCAGCAGCTTGAAGCGGGGATTACGAGAGACCCAGTACTTC. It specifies CASSLKRGLRETQYF.